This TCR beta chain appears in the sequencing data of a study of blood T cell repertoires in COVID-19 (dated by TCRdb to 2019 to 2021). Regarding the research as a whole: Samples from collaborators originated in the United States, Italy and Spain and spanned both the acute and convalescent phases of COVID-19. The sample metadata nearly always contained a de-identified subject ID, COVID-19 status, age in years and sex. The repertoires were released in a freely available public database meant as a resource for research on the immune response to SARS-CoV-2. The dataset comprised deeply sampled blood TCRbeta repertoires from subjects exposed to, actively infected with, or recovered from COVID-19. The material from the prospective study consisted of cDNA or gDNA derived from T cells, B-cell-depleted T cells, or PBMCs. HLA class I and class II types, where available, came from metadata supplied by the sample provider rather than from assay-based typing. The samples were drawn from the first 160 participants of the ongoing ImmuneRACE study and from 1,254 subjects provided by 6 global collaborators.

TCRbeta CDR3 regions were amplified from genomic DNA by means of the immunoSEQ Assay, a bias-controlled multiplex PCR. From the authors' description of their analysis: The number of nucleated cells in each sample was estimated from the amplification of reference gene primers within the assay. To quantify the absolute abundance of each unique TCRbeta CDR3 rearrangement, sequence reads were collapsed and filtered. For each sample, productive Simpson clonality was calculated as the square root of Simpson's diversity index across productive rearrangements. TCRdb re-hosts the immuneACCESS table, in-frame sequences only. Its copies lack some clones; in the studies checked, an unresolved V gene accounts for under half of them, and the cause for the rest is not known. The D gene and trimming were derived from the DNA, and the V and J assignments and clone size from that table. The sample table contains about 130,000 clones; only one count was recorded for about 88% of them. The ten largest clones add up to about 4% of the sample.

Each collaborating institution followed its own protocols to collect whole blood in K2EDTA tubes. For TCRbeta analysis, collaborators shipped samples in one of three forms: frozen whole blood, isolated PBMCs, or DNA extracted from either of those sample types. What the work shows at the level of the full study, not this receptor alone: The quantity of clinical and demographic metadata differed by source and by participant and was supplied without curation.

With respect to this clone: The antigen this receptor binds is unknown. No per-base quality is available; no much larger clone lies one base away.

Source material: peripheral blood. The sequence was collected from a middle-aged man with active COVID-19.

The DNA sequence is TGTGCCACCCGACAGGGTATAACTGCCGGCTACACCTTC. The encoded protein is CATRQGITAGYTF. The V and J genes are TRBV12-3 or TRBV12-4 and TRBJ1-2; TRBD1 fits 7 bases in the junction. Spanning cysteine to phenylalanine, the CDR3 consists of 13 amino acids. Kept here is only the CDR3 DNA, which spans 39 bases and is read in frame from base 1. The germline V end is reduced by 10 bases and the J end by 8 bases; junction bases left unmatched: 13.